A selection of T cell receptor beta chains follows, all from one sample in a study of CD8 T cells in ankylosing spondylitis. TCRdb redid the calling of the 5' RACE reads with MiXCR, one entry per CDR3 protein. The sample lists about 390,000 distinct CDR3 sequences, 20% to 25% occurring once. Sequencing input: blood, either unsorted or a sorted T cell fraction (not recorded which). The receptors derive from a male donor with ankylosing spondylitis. CDR3s leave out the opening cysteine and the closing phenylalanine or tryptophan. Not all rows give a size; the values are once, few, many and, for expanded clones, a class.

CDR3 protein | clone size | J gene | V gene
SVSGLAGREQF | many | TRBJ2-1 | TRBV20-1
ASSWTGSDSQPQH | . | TRBJ1-5 | TRBV6-1
ASNSADLGPYGYT | . | TRBJ1-2 | TRBV27
ASTGTLAGGSGELF | many | TRBJ2-2 | TRBV5-1
ASSLRLGTGTDTQY | . | TRBJ2-3 | TRBV12-3/TRBV12-4
ASSYLLTQGARTDTQY | . | TRBJ2-3 | TRBV6-2/TRBV6-3
SASMPSGREYEQY | few | TRBJ2-7 | TRBV20-1
ASSSGGKYTEAF | . | TRBJ1-1 | TRBV12-3/TRBV12-4
ATMKAGQETQY | many | TRBJ2-5 | TRBV24-1
ASTKLGLGTDTQY | many | TRBJ2-3 | TRBV25-1
ASSQTQGGQPQH | few | TRBJ1-5 | TRBV3-1
ASSQGSGGFGYT | . | TRBJ1-2 | TRBV5-1
ASSGVGVDTEAF | . | TRBJ1-1 | TRBV9
ASSLSDSPPNSPLH | . | TRBJ1-6 | TRBV27
ASSLFLRTSGRSTDTQY | few | TRBJ2-3 | TRBV28
ASSFQGRGANVLT | few | TRBJ2-6 | TRBV7-9
ASSLAKAGGETQY | few | TRBJ2-5 | TRBV12-3/TRBV12-4
ASSLLGDQY | . | TRBJ2-5 | TRBV5-6
SVAGTGSEKLF | . | TRBJ1-4 | TRBV29-1
ASSYSEVTNTEAF | . | TRBJ1-1 | TRBV5-1
ASSLGGSRAQETQY | few | TRBJ2-5 | TRBV5-1
ASSLGQNGISPLH | . | TRBJ1-6 | TRBV7-3
ASSPRHFQETQY | . | TRBJ2-5 | TRBV5-1
ASSLALDSTKNIQY | . | TRBJ2-4 | TRBV7-2
ASSPTRAADYEQY | . | TRBJ2-7 | TRBV18
ASSRENGDTQY | . | TRBJ2-3 | TRBV18
ASSPGGQDQPQH | few | TRBJ1-5 | TRBV5-1
ASYSRNTGELF | . | TRBJ2-2 | TRBV28
SAGPDPPNQPQH | . | TRBJ1-5 | TRBV20-1
ASSLMPGGGTQY | few | TRBJ2-3 | TRBV12-3/TRBV12-4
SATRASGRAEQF | few | TRBJ2-1 | TRBV20-1
SARRGARGYT | . | TRBJ1-2 | TRBV20-1
ASSQGGQRPFYEQY | few | TRBJ2-7 | TRBV3-1
ASSQDPRSAGGGNEQF | few | TRBJ2-1 | TRBV3-1
ATSDGTPGDTQY | . | TRBJ2-3 | TRBV24-1
ASSYSGGGPGETQY | . | TRBJ2-5 | TRBV5-1
ASSVGIALSSYEQY | few | TRBJ2-7 | TRBV9
SARENNSPLH | few | TRBJ1-6 | TRBV20-1
ASSFVGLAGRRGNNEQF | . | TRBJ2-1 | TRBV12-1
ASSQDIAYEQY | . | TRBJ2-7 | TRBV4-3
ASTPERGQGANQPQH | . | TRBJ1-5 | TRBV28
AISGRLAGVLSEQF | few | TRBJ2-1 | TRBV10-3
SAGSAEGSSYNEQF | . | TRBJ2-1 | TRBV20-1
ASSQRGGDEDTQY | . | TRBJ2-3 | TRBV23-1
ASSLDSKRGDTQY | . | TRBJ2-3 | TRBV7-2
AANFGGHYEQY | few | TRBJ2-7 | TRBV20-1
SGMVAGRLDTQY | few | TRBJ2-3 | TRBV20-1
ASSQDIGSSYEQY | few | TRBJ2-7 | TRBV4-3
ASSADRQETQY | few | TRBJ2-5 | TRBV27
SVGRDNFYEQY | many | TRBJ2-7 | TRBV29-1
ASSQGQGDYGYT | . | TRBJ1-2 | TRBV3-1
ASSYSGIVYGYT | . | TRBJ1-2 | TRBV6-5
ASSWTSGMYEQF | few | TRBJ2-1 | TRBV7-2